The clone carrying this TCR beta chain was seen a few times. Its matching antigen is unknown. This specimen comes from a study of breast tumors, draining lymph nodes, adjacent tissues. Study observations and caveats: Tumor repertoires ranked between lymph nodes and nontumor tissue in diversity, with V and J gene preferences. Tumor and nontumor repertoires were significantly more similar in luminal-like than in basal-like breast cancer. Findings are consistent with lymph node origin and intratumoral expansion of most tumor T cells.

The CDR3 has 16 residues. With V trimmed by 4 bases and J by 6 bases, 10 bases remained unmatched. Germline assignment: CDR1 LGHDT and CDR2 YNNKEL (reference sequence). TCRdb used MiXCR to reprocess the multiplex PCR reads, holding one entry per CDR3 protein. Of about 110,000 distinct CDR3 sequences detected, less than 40% appear once; the ten largest clones hold approximately 5%. The lymph nodes were axillary draining lymph nodes from breast cancer patients. The receptor comes from a female donor with breast cancer. Some clones in this sample may be carry-over from other donors' samples. The V and J genes are TRBV3-1 and TRBJ2-1, with 9 bases lining up with TRBD2. Specimen: axillary lymph node tissue. The CDR3 is CASSLNSGSLINEQFF. CDR3 DNA: TGTGCCAGCAGCCTAAATAGCGGGAGTTTAATCAATGAGCAGTTCTTC.